These T cell receptor beta chains were read from a single sample in a study of OX40 agonist ivuxolimab in advanced cancers. Generated by immunoSEQ multiplex PCR, the TCRdb table keeps only in-frame clones and is missing some. Of tens of thousands of clones in the sample, about nine tenths were seen once. The material sequenced was CD4+ or CD8+ T cells sorted from blood, taken in a trial of the OX40 agonist ivuxolimab. These receptors were obtained from an adult with an advanced solid tumor such as melanoma, head and neck, liver or kidney cancer. Each CDR3 is given with its conserved first and last residue. The D gene is left open where the match is weak. Not all rows give a size; the values are once, few, many and, for expanded clones, a class.

clone size	V gene	D gene	J gene	CDR3 protein	CDR3 DNA
.	TRBV5-4	.	TRBJ1-6	CASSTEYNSPLHF	TGTGCCAGCAGCACGGAGTATAATTCACCCCTCCACTTT
.	TRBV18	TRBD1	TRBJ2-7	CASSPPGQGSYEQYF	TGTGCCAGCTCACCTCCGGGACAGGGCTCCTACGAGCAGTACTTC
.	TRBV4-1	TRBD2	TRBJ2-1	CASSQALSSGGYNEQFF	TGCGCCAGCAGCCAAGCGCTTTCTAGCGGGGGTTACAATGAGCAGTTCTTC
.	TRBV5-6	TRBD1	TRBJ1-5	CASSLADRVGQPQHF	TGTGCCAGCAGCTTGGCCGACAGGGTTGGTCAGCCCCAGCATTTT
.	TRBV27	TRBD2	TRBJ2-1	CASKEGGRAYNEQFF	TGTGCCAGCAAGGAGGGCGGGAGGGCCTACAATGAGCAGTTCTTC
once	TRBV11-2	TRBD1	TRBJ2-5	CASSLGASPGQGQETQYF	TGTGCCAGCAGCTTAGGCGCTTCCCCGGGACAGGGACAAGAGACCCAGTACTTC
.	TRBV2	TRBD1	TRBJ1-1	CASRVQTGRAEAFF	TGTGCCAGCAGGGTACAGACAGGGAGGGCTGAAGCTTTCTTT
.	TRBV19	TRBD1	TRBJ1-2	CASMTIQGIYGYTF	TGTGCCAGTATGACCATACAGGGGATCTATGGCTACACCTTC
.	TRBV4-3	.	TRBJ1-1	CASSQDIDRNTEAFF	TGCGCCAGCAGCCAAGACATAGACCGGAACACTGAAGCTTTCTTT
.	TRBV9	.	TRBJ1-2	CASSVWGTYGYTF	TGTGCCAGCAGCGTTTGGGGGACCTATGGCTACACCTTC
.	TRBV5-1	TRBD2	TRBJ2-1	CASSLGLDGNEQFF	TGCGCCAGCAGCCTGGGACTAGATGGTAATGAGCAGTTCTTC
.	TRBV19	TRBD2	TRBJ2-3	CASSEGLAGSDTQYF	TGTGCCAGTAGCGAGGGACTAGCGGGGTCAGATACGCAGTATTTT
.	TRBV5-8	.	TRBJ1-2	CASSLSPRIYGYTF	TGTGCCAGCAGCTTGTCTCCTCGTATCTATGGCTACACCTTC
.	TRBV6-1	.	TRBJ1-4	CASSEDTLGWEELATNEKLFF	TGTGCCAGCAGTGAAGATACCCTTGGGTGGGAGGAACTTGCAACTAATGAAAAACTGTTTTTT
.	TRBV7-2	TRBD2	TRBJ2-7	CASRSIAGAAFYEQYF	TGTGCCAGCAGATCTATAGCGGGGGCCGCCTTCTACGAGCAGTACTTC
.	TRBV7-8	.	TRBJ1-3	CASSLRAGDGNTIYF	TGTGCCAGCAGCTTACGGGCAGGGGATGGAAACACCATATATTTT
.	TRBV7-9	.	TRBJ2-7	CASPEQYF	TGTGCCAGCCCCGAGCAGTACTTC
.	TRBV5-1	.	TRBJ2-1	CASSVIQRNEQFF	TGCGCCAGCAGCGTGATCCAACGCAATGAGCAGTTCTTC
.	TRBV6-1	.	TRBJ1-1	CASSKDGDTEAFF	TGTGCCAGCAGTAAGGACGGAGACACTGAAGCTTTCTTT
once	TRBV6-1	.	TRBJ1-4	CASNSGSTNEKLFF	TGTGCCAGCAATTCAGGGTCAACTAATGAAAAACTGTTTTTT
once	TRBV18	.	TRBJ1-4	CASSPGRETANEKLFF	TGTGCCAGCTCACCGGGCAGGGAGACGGCTAATGAAAAACTGTTTTTT
.	TRBV5-8	TRBD1	TRBJ1-1	CASSFRDRAFF	TGTGCCAGCAGCTTCCGGGACAGGGCTTTCTTT
.	TRBV21-1	.	TRBJ1-2	CASSNRAGNPTNYGYTF	TGTGCCAGCAGCAACCGGGCAGGGAACCCCACAAACTATGGCTACACCTTC
.	TRBV5-1	.	TRBJ2-7	CASSLGGFAYEQYF	TGCGCCAGCAGCCTGGGAGGTTTTGCCTACGAGCAGTACTTC
once	TRBV7-9	.	TRBJ2-6	CASTRGANVLTF	TGTGCCAGCACCCGCGGGGCCAACGTCCTGACTTTC
.	TRBV5-8	TRBD1	TRBJ2-3	CASSLPGQGFIDTQYF	TGTGCCAGCAGCTTACCGGGACAGGGTTTTATTGATACGCAGTATTTT
.	TRBV6-5	.	TRBJ2-7	CASSYSSISNEQYF	TGTGCCAGCAGTTACTCGTCAATTAGCAACGAGCAGTACTTC
.	TRBV30	.	TRBJ1-1	CASRVRRSNTEAFF	TGTGCCTCAAGAGTCCGGCGTTCGAACACTGAAGCTTTCTTT
.	TRBV19	.	TRBJ1-1	CASRPHRNPPEAFF	TGTGCCAGTAGACCCCACAGGAATCCCCCTGAAGCTTTCTTT
.	TRBV7-2	.	TRBJ2-3	CASSSQSSTDTQYF	TGTGCCAGCAGCTCCCAGTCTAGCACAGATACGCAGTATTTT
.	TRBV18	.	TRBJ2-3	CASSPVLAVGDTQYF	TGTGCCAGCTCACCAGTCCTGGCGGTGGGAGATACGCAGTATTTT
.	TRBV28	TRBD1	TRBJ2-1	CASSTWTGSSYNEQFF	TGTGCCAGCAGTACTTGGACAGGGAGCTCCTACAATGAGCAGTTCTTC
.	TRBV5-8	.	TRBJ2-1	CASSSPGRKEQFF	TGTGCCAGCAGCTCGCCCGGACGAAAAGAGCAGTTCTTC
.	TRBV7-9	.	TRBJ2-3	CASSYTGGSEQYF	TGTGCCAGCAGTTACACCGGGGGCTCGGAGCAGTATTTT
few	TRBV6-1	.	TRBJ1-5	CASLDSNQPQHF	TGTGCCAGCCTAGATAGCAATCAGCCCCAGCATTTT
.	TRBV10-1	.	TRBJ2-7	CASSATGTTYEQYF	TGCGCCAGCAGTGCCACAGGGACGACCTACGAGCAGTACTTC
.	TRBV5-1	.	TRBJ1-3	CASSSGTRGNTIYF	TGCGCCAGCAGCTCCGGGACGCGGGGAAACACCATATATTTT
.	TRBV5-1	.	TRBJ1-5	CASSPRPSDNQPQHF	TGCGCCAGCAGCCCAAGGCCCAGCGACAATCAGCCCCAGCATTTT
.	TRBV11-2	TRBD1	TRBJ2-3	CASSFLIGGPSTAQYF	TGTGCCAGCAGCTTTCTTATAGGGGGCCCTAGTACCGCGCAGTATTTT
.	TRBV7-8	.	TRBJ2-7	CASSLARSRSYEQYF	TGTGCCAGCAGCTTAGCGCGATCAAGGAGCTACGAGCAGTACTTC
.	TRBV28	.	TRBJ2-5	CASSLKFEGQETQYF	TGTGCCAGCAGTTTAAAATTCGAGGGTCAAGAGACCCAGTACTTC
once	TRBV19	.	TRBJ2-1	CASSLSPYNEQFF	TGTGCCAGTAGTCTCTCCCCATACAATGAGCAGTTCTTC
.	TRBV11-3	.	TRBJ2-3	CASSSRSDTQYF	TGTGCCAGCAGCTCCAGATCCGATACGCAGTATTTT
once	TRBV29-1	TRBD2	TRBJ2-3	CSGMASGSTDTQYF	TGCAGCGGGATGGCTAGCGGAAGCACAGATACGCAGTATTTT
.	TRBV4-2	TRBD2	TRBJ2-2	CASSPSRGAGGPGTGELFF	TGTGCCAGCAGCCCCTCGAGGGGAGCGGGAGGGCCGGGCACCGGGGAGCTGTTTTTT
few	TRBV6-5	TRBD1	TRBJ1-6	CASRPTGGQSPLHF	TGTGCCAGCAGGCCTACAGGGGGCCAATCACCCCTCCACTTT
.	TRBV6-1	TRBD2	TRBJ2-3	CASSERALGGGPPDTQYF	TGTGCCAGCAGTGAAAGGGCGCTCGGGGGAGGGCCTCCAGATACGCAGTATTTT
.	TRBV19	.	TRBJ1-1	CASSIEQRLLKTEAFF	TGTGCCAGTAGTATAGAGCAGAGACTCCTGAAGACTGAAGCTTTCTTT
.	TRBV5-1	.	TRBJ2-2	CASSREAARGGELFF	TGCGCCAGCAGTAGGGAAGCGGCGAGGGGCGGGGAGCTGTTTTTT
.	TRBV6-5	TRBD1	TRBJ1-3	CATTGTDPGNTIYF	TGTGCCACCACCGGGACAGATCCTGGAAACACCATATATTTT
.	TRBV28	.	TRBJ1-1	CVTAHGAEAFF	TGTGTCACGGCTCACGGCGCTGAAGCTTTCTTT
.	TRBV4-1	TRBD1	TRBJ2-7	CASSYRQGEAEQYF	TGCGCCAGCAGCTACAGACAGGGGGAGGCCGAGCAGTACTTC
.	TRBV2	TRBD2	TRBJ2-5	CASSDAPGLAGGPQGTQYF	TGTGCCAGCAGTGACGCTCCGGGACTAGCGGGAGGGCCGCAAGGGACCCAGTACTTC
.	TRBV6-5	.	TRBJ2-2	CASSYKTGSNTGELFF	TGTGCCAGCAGTTACAAGACAGGATCGAACACCGGGGAGCTGTTTTTT
.	TRBV6-6	.	TRBJ2-5	CASSQRGAKETQYF	TGTGCCAGCAGCCAACGCGGGGCTAAAGAGACCCAGTACTTC
.	TRBV27	.	TRBJ1-6	CASSLRENSPLHF	TGTGCCAGCAGTTTACGGGAAAATTCACCCCTCCACTTT
.	TRBV30	.	TRBJ1-1	CAGNEGNVAFF	TGTGCCGGGAACGAAGGGAACGTAGCTTTCTTT